This entry lists 28 T cell receptor beta chains sequenced from one sample in a study of shared clonotypes between healthy human individuals. Sequencing used immunoSEQ multiplex PCR; TCRdb keeps in-frame clones, though not all of them. The sample shows millions of clones, more than 80% of them seen only once. Sequences were obtained from naive CD4+ T cells from PBMCs. Subset defined: CD45RA+ positively selected. These TCRs come from a man aged 18-30 years in good health. Some clones in this sample may be carry-over from other donors' samples.

The chain recombines TRBV6-5 with TRBJ1-4, with 10 bases aligning to TRBD1. This CDR3 is built from 15 residues. Losses at the gene ends were 2 bases for V and 7 bases for J; bases not matched to a gene: 4. From germline, CDR1 is MNHEY and CDR2 SVGAGI. In DNA, the CDR3 is TGTGCCAGCAGTTACCCAGGACAGGGGGTTGAAAAACTGTTTTTT. The encoded protein is CASSYPGQGVEKLFF.

The genes are TRBV6-5 and TRBJ1-1; D may be TRBD1 (6 bases). Germline CDR1 and CDR2: MNHEY and SVGAGI. The CDR3 contains 13 residues. V lost 6 bases to trimming and J lost 4 bases, with 12 bases between them. In nucleotides, the CDR3 is TGTGCCAGCAGCTCCGGGGGGCTCACTGAAGCTTTCTTT. Residues: CASSSGGLTEAFF.

A word on this clone: The sample has other DNA sequences that encode this CDR3 too. This chain uses TRBV28 with TRBJ2-1; D is perhaps TRBD2 (5 bases). V was shortened by 2 bases and J by 0 bases, with 11 bases between the two germline ends. The CDR3 sequence is 16 residues long. Germline V gives CDR1 MDHEN, CDR2 SYDVKM. CDR3 sequence reads: CASSLGRASSYNEQFF. The CDR3 region has the DNA TGTGCCAGCAGTTTAGGGCGGGCGAGCTCCTACAATGAGCAGTTCTTC.

For this clone: Other DNA sequences in the sample encode the same CDR3. The chain combines TRBV27 with TRBJ1-2; no reliable D call. V lost 3 bases and J 1 base, leaving 6 bases between the germline ends. This CDR3 comprises 13 residues. Germline CDR1 is MNHEY and CDR2 is SMNVEV (reference sequence). The CDR3 nucleotides read TGTGCCAGCAGTTTCGACGGTAACTATGGCTACACCTTC. It yields the protein CASSFDGNYGYTF.

V usage is TRBV15 and J usage is TRBJ1-5, with D possibly matching TRBD1 (5 bases). The CDR3 is 16 residues long. V was pared by 4 bases and J by 4 bases, with 17 bases between. Germline values: CDR1 LNHNV, CDR2 YYDKDF (reference sequence). The CDR3 region has the DNA TGTGCCACCAGCAAAGAGGTGTGGGGGGAGAATCAGCCCCAGCATTTT. Encoded protein: CATSKEVWGENQPQHF.

This clone was recorded a few times. V is TRBV28 and J is TRBJ1-1, with TRBD1 matching 8 bases. Looked up from germline, CDR1 is MDHEN and CDR2 is SYDVKM. This CDR3 is 14 amino acids long. Trimming removed 5 bases from V and 5 bases from J; junction bases left unmatched: 7. The CDR3 is CASSALTGETEAFF. CDR3 bases: TGTGCCAGCAGTGCTTTGACAGGGGAGACTGAAGCTTTCTTT. Using reference TRBV28 and TRBJ1-1 for the parts outside the CDR3, the full variable domain is DVKVTQSSRYLVKRTGEKVFLECVQDMDHENMFWYRQDPGLGLRLIYFSYDVKMKEKGDIPEGYSVSREKKERFSLILESASTNQTSMYLCASSALTGETEAFFGQGTRLTVV.

A note on this clone: This same CDR3 is encoded by further DNA sequences in the sample. V and J are TRBV5-1 and TRBJ2-5, with a tentative D call TRBD2 (6 bases). This CDR3 has 14 amino acids. V was clipped by 0 bases and J by 5 bases, with 11 bases between them. In germline, CDR1 is SGHRS, CDR2 YFSETQ. In nucleotides, the CDR3 is TGCGCCAGCAGCTTGGTCGGGGGTTCGGAGACCCAGTACTTC. Protein sequence: CASSLVGGSETQYF.

V usage is TRBV19 and J usage is TRBJ1-4; maybe TRBD1 (5 bases). Deletions cut 7 bases from V and 3 bases from J, with 21 bases between. This CDR3 is 17 amino acids long. Germline V gives CDR1 LNHDA, CDR2 SQIVND (reference sequence). The CDR3 DNA sequence: TGTGCCAGTACCTCTCGGGGAGGGAGGGGCGCTAATGAAAAACTGTTTTTT. Residues: CASTSRGGRGANEKLFF.

The V and J genes are TRBV10-3 and TRBJ2-3; the match to TRBD1 covers 9 bases. CDR1 is ENHRY and CDR2 is SYGVKD in the germline V gene. Unmatched junction bases numbered 5, after V lost 9 bases and J lost 4 bases. The CDR3 extends over 13 amino acids. The CDR3 sequence: CAMGTGFADTQYF. The DNA for the CDR3 is TGTGCCATGGGGACAGGGTTCGCAGATACGCAGTATTTT.

This sequence joins TRBV5-1 and TRBJ2-2; possible D gene TRBD1, 7 bases. CDR3 length equals 17 residues. Between the trimmed V and J ends, which lost 0 bases and 4 bases, there was a span of 16 bases. Germline-derived CDR1 and CDR2 are SGHRS and YFSETQ. CDR3 nucleotide sequence: TGCGCCAGCAGCTTGGGCCAGGGGGGCCCCGGCACCGGGGAGCTGTTTTTT. As protein: CASSLGQGGPGTGELFF.

This chain uses TRBV28 with TRBJ2-1; perhaps TRBD2 as D (6 bases). V was cut by 2 bases and J by 4 bases, with 15 bases left in between. CDR3 length equals 16 residues. Germline V gene lookup returns CDR1 MDHEN and CDR2 SYDVKM. The CDR3 region has the DNA TGTGCCAGCAGTTTAGGGGGGAGTAAAGGGTACAATGAGCAGTTCTTC. Translating gives CASSLGGSKGYNEQFF. Drawing the rest from reference TRBV28 and TRBJ2-1, the complete variable domain is DVKVTQSSRYLVKRTGEKVFLECVQDMDHENMFWYRQDPGLGLRLIYFSYDVKMKEKGDIPEGYSVSREKKERFSLILESASTNQTSMYLCASSLGGSKGYNEQFFGPGTRLTVL.

As to this clone: Other nucleotide sequences from this sample produce the same CDR3. V and J are TRBV9 and TRBJ2-7, with D perhaps TRBD2 (5 bases). The CDR3 sequence is 13 residues long. Per germline, CDR1 SGDLS and CDR2 YYNGEE. V lost 4 bases, J lost 1 base, and 9 bases lay in between. This chain's CDR3 is CASSPPGSYEQYF. CDR3 coding DNA: TGTGCCAGCAGCCCCCCGGGGTCCTACGAGCAGTACTTC.

This chain uses TRBV5-1 with TRBJ2-1, with D perhaps TRBD2 (7 bases). Trimming took off 4 bases at V and 2 bases at J, with 16 bases between the two ends. The CDR3 spans 16 residues. Germline V lookup: CDR1 SGHRS, CDR2 YFSETQ. The CDR3 sequence is CASSPRGGGPYNEQFF. CDR3 DNA sequence: TGCGCCAGCAGCCCGAGAGGGGGGGGCCCCTACAATGAGCAGTTCTTC.

The genes are TRBV9 and TRBJ2-1; TRBD1 aligns across 8 bases. The germline CDR1 and CDR2 sequences are SGDLS and YYNGEE. The CDR3 has 16 amino acids. After removal of 4 bases from V and 2 bases from J, the junction contained 8 bases not matched to a gene. CDR3 loop: CASSTLPRGPYNEQFF. In DNA form, the CDR3 reads TGTGCCAGCAGCACACTCCCCAGGGGGCCCTACAATGAGCAGTTCTTC.

The CDR3 nucleotides read TGTGCCAGTAGTATAGCGTCCCACCTGGAGACCCAGTACTTC. Translating gives CASSIASHLETQYF. The gene calls are TRBV19 and TRBJ2-5, with D unclear. V lost 1 base and J 5 bases, leaving 11 bases between the germline ends. CDR1 is LNHDA, CDR2 SQIVND, per germline (reference sequence). This CDR3 comprises 14 residues.

The gene calls are TRBV5-6 and TRBJ2-3; 9 positions agree with TRBD1. Germline CDR1 is SGHDT and CDR2 is YYEEEE. The CDR3 has 18 amino acids. Trimming took 3 bases from V and 0 from J; bases not matched to a gene: 11. CDR3 nucleotide sequence: TGTGCCAGCAGCTATAAGTCTACCGGGACAGGGAGCACAGATACGCAGTATTTT. Translated: CASSYKSTGTGSTDTQYF.

V gene TRBV7-9 combines with J gene TRBJ1-1; no definite D call. The germline V gene encodes CDR1 SEHNR and CDR2 FQNEAQ (reference sequence). This CDR3 has 18 residues. The V gene lost 6 bases and the J gene lost 0 bases, with 23 bases spanning the gap. The DNA of the CDR3 is TGTGCCAGCAGTCGATCCGGGTCCCAACGCTTCATGAACACTGAAGCTTTCTTT. Translated, it gives CASSRSGSQRFMNTEAFF.

This chain connects TRBV7-9 to TRBJ2-7; the D is unclear. Germline loops: CDR1 SEHNR, CDR2 FQNEAQ (reference sequence). V was cut by 1 base and J by 2 bases, with 9 bases left in between. The CDR3 has 14 amino acids. CDR3 bases: TGTGCCAGCAGCTTAGAATACGCAGCCTACGAGCAGTACTTC. Protein sequence: CASSLEYAAYEQYF.

The rearrangement joins TRBV7-2 to TRBJ1-1, with a tentative D call TRBD1 (6 bases). Trimming pared 1 base from V and 5 bases from J, leaving 14 bases between. CDR3 length equals 15 residues. In germline, CDR1 is SGHTA, CDR2 FQGNSA. CDR3 sequence: CASSLVGGQGTEAFF. CDR3 coding DNA: TGTGCCAGCAGCTTAGTAGGGGGGCAGGGAACTGAAGCTTTCTTT.

The chain carries TRBV4-2 and TRBJ2-3; 10 bases are a match to TRBD1. Germline V gene data show CDR1 as LGHNA and CDR2 as YNFKEQ. This CDR3 comprises 15 residues. Germline trimming cut 6 bases from V and 6 bases from J; bases unmatched to any gene: 9. CDR3 region: CASRNSDRGSDTQYF. In nucleotides, the CDR3 is TGTGCCAGCAGGAATTCGGACAGGGGGTCGGATACGCAGTATTTT.

The chain links TRBV28 to TRBJ1-2, with D maybe TRBD1 (5 bases). V was clipped by 6 bases and J by 2 bases, with 10 bases between them. The CDR3 runs 13 residues. Germline-derived CDR1 and CDR2 are MDHEN and SYDVKM. The CDR3 loop reads CASRDNPNYGYTF. Written as DNA, the CDR3 is TGTGCCAGCAGGGACAACCCAAACTATGGCTACACCTTC.

This sequence joins TRBV10-1 and TRBJ1-1; 10 positions match TRBD1. J lost 2 bases, V lost 6 bases, and 6 bases had no gene match. This CDR3 spans 15 amino acids. From germline, CDR1 is WNHNN and CDR2 SYGVQD (reference sequence). The CDR3 sequence: CASSRDRGLNTEAFF. CDR3 DNA sequence: TGCGCCAGCAGCCGCGACAGGGGGCTTAACACTGAAGCTTTCTTT.

The CDR3 is CASSLGTEKYEQYF. The CDR3 DNA follows: TGTGCCAGCAGCCTCGGGACCGAGAAGTACGAGCAGTACTTC. The chain recombines TRBV28 with TRBJ2-7; D may correspond to TRBD1 or TRBD2 (5 bases each). V shed 6 bases and J shed 4 bases, with 16 bases lying between them. The CDR3 runs to 14 residues. Looked up from germline, CDR1 is MDHEN and CDR2 is SYDVKM.

The chain employs TRBV28 and TRBJ2-7, with 7 nucleotides matching TRBD1. Germline V gene sequence: CDR1 MDHEN, CDR2 SYDVKM. The CDR3 consists of 14 residues. V was pared by 10 bases and J by 2 bases, with 11 bases of the junction left unmatched. DNA for the CDR3: TGTGCCACCGCCGGGGACAGCCAAGCCTACGAGCAGTACTTC. Protein: CATAGDSQAYEQYF.

This chain uses TRBV7-8 with TRBJ2-1; D is uncertain. The V gene lost 8 bases and the J gene lost 1 base, with 6 bases spanning the gap. CDR1 SGHVS and CDR2 FQNEAQ come from the germline V gene. The CDR3 is 12 amino acids. The CDR3 nucleotides read TGTGCCAGCTCGAGGTCCTACAATGAGCAGTTCTTC. Its translation: CASSRSYNEQFF.

The V gene is TRBV18, the J gene TRBJ2-1; 10 bases line up with TRBD2. From germline, CDR1 is KGHSH and CDR2 LQKENI. The CDR3 contains 17 residues. V lost 2 bases to trimming and J lost 1 base; unmatched junction nucleotides: 5. CDR3 DNA: TGTGCCAGCTCACCAGACCTAGCGGGAGTATCCTACAATGAGCAGTTCTTC. This encodes CASSPDLAGVSYNEQFF. The whole variable domain, remainder taken from reference TRBV18 and TRBJ2-1, is NAGVMQNPRHLVRRRGQEARLRCSPMKGHSHVYWYRQLPEEGLKFMVYLQKENIIDESGMPKERFSAEFPKEGPSILRIQQVVRGDSAAYFCASSPDLAGVSYNEQFFGPGTRLTVL.

Note on this clone: The junction departs from germline at one end; a sequencing error may be responsible. This chain joins TRBV10-3 and TRBJ2-7; TRBD1 aligns across 8 bases. This CDR3 contains 15 residues. CDR1 is ENHRY and CDR2 is SYGVKD in the germline V gene. The CDR3 region is CAIRESQGASYEQYF. The CDR3 DNA reads as TGTGCCATCAGAGAGTCCCAGGGGGCCTCCTACGAGCAGTACTTC.

This rearrangement joins TRBV10-3 to TRBJ2-1, with 10 bases lining up with TRBD2. CDR3 length: 16 residues. After removal of 1 base from V and 6 bases from J, the junction contained 6 bases not matched to a gene. Germline V gene data show CDR1 as ENHRY and CDR2 as SYGVKD. Written as DNA, the CDR3 is TGTGCCATCAGTGAGTTACAGCGGGAGGGCCGCAATGAGCAGTTCTTC. It yields the protein CAISELQREGRNEQFF.